Each of the 28 T cell receptor beta chains below was sequenced from the same sample in a study of lymphopenia after photon versus proton radiotherapy. Method: immunoSEQ multiplex PCR; TCRdb's copy keeps in-frame clones and lacks some. The data hold around 26,000 clones, with about four fifths observed a single time. This material consisted of peripheral blood, taken from a patient treated with photon-based radiotherapy. The receptor source for this set is a man in his fifties or sixties with gastric cancer.

V is TRBV7-7 and J is TRBJ2-5, with TRBD1 matching over 8 bases. The germline CDR1 and CDR2 sequences are SSHAT and FNYEAQ (reference sequence). The CDR3 is made up of 14 amino acids. V lost 5 bases and J lost 4; bases outside the gene matches: 6. Here the CDR3 reads CASSEQGVGETQYF. The CDR3 DNA reads as TGTGCCAGCAGCGAACAGGGGGTTGGAGAGACCCAGTACTTC.

The V call is TRBV10-1, the J call TRBJ2-5, with D possibly being TRBD2 (6 bases). The V end lost 3 bases, the J end lost 4 bases, and 9 bases lay between the germline ends. Germline V lookup: CDR1 WNHNN, CDR2 SYGVQD (reference sequence). The CDR3 length is 13 residues. The CDR3 DNA follows: TGCGCCAGCAGTGAAGGGAGGTTAGAGACCCAGTACTTC. It encodes CASSEGRLETQYF.

V usage is TRBV7-6 and J usage is TRBJ2-2; TRBD1 aligns across 7 bases. Looked up from germline, CDR1 is SGHVS and CDR2 is FNYEAQ. With 3 bases clipped from V and 1 base from J, the junction kept 5 bases outside the gene matches. This CDR3 has 16 residues. CDR3 amino acids: CASSFRTGVNTGELFF. The CDR3 bases are TGTGCCAGCAGCTTCAGGACAGGCGTGAACACCGGGGAGCTGTTTTTT.

The V gene is TRBV6-5, the J gene TRBJ1-1; D is perhaps TRBD1 (5 bases). Germline-derived CDR1 and CDR2 are MNHEY and SVGAGI. CDR3 size: 16 residues. With 0 bases removed from V and 0 bases from J, the gap between germline ends came to 11 bases. The CDR3 nucleotides are TGTGCCAGCAGTTACTCGGCGGCGGGGGTGAACACTGAAGCTTTCTTT. It codes for CASSYSAAGVNTEAFF.

V and J are TRBV11-3 and TRBJ1-1; D may be TRBD1 (5 bases). CDR1 is SGHNT and CDR2 is YENEEA in the germline V gene. Trimming stripped 0 bases from V and 2 bases from J, with 7 bases between. This CDR3 has 14 residues. CDR3 sequence: CASSLDGGNTEAFF. In DNA form, the CDR3 reads TGTGCCAGCAGCTTAGACGGGGGTAACACTGAAGCTTTCTTT.

The rearrangement links TRBV2 to TRBJ2-3; D is unresolved. Trimming pared 6 bases from V and 5 bases from J, leaving 6 bases between. The CDR3 extends over 11 amino acids. CDR1 and CDR2 (germline): SNHLY, FYNNEI. CDR3 in amino acids: CASRGGDTQYF. CDR3 sequence (DNA): TGTGCCAGCAGAGGTGGAGATACGCAGTATTTT.

The chain employs TRBV7-9 and TRBJ2-3; possible D gene TRBD2, 5 bases. V was clipped by 4 bases and J by 0 bases, with 17 bases between them. Germline V gene data show CDR1 as SEHNR and CDR2 as FQNEAQ (reference sequence). The CDR3 totals 17 residues. CDR3: CASSSGIRESSTDTQYF. As DNA, the CDR3 is TGTGCCAGCAGCTCCGGGATCCGAGAGAGTAGCACAGATACGCAGTATTTT.

This chain uses TRBV5-1 with TRBJ2-3; 10 bases align to TRBD2. V gave up 6 bases and J gave up 5 bases; unmatched junction bases: 12. Germline CDR1 and CDR2: SGHRS and YFSETQ. This CDR3 is built from 16 residues. CDR3 DNA: TGCGCCAGCACCCCGGGGCTAGCGGGGGCAGGAGATACGCAGTATTTT. Amino acids: CASTPGLAGAGDTQYF.

This chain joins TRBV5-1 and TRBJ1-3, with D hard to call. Germline V CDR1 and CDR2: SGHRS, YFSETQ. This CDR3 region has 18 residues. V dropped 0 bases and J dropped 1 base, with 17 bases sitting between them. The CDR3 bases are TGCGCCAGCAGCTTGGCCTACCCCGGGATAGGGTCTGGAAACACCATATATTTT. Residues: CASSLAYPGIGSGNTIYF.

The CDR3 reads CASSDKDVVSSPLHF. CDR3 DNA sequence: TGTGCCAGCAGTGATAAGGATGTTGTAAGTTCACCCCTCCACTTT. This chain links TRBV2 with TRBJ1-6; D not certain. V shed 3 bases and J shed 9 bases, with 15 bases lying between them. This CDR3 is built from 15 residues. CDR1 SNHLY and CDR2 FYNNEI come from the germline V gene.

The chain carries TRBV5-5 and TRBJ1-3; D gene ambiguous. V was cut by 2 bases and J by 0 bases, with 6 bases left in between. This CDR3 comprises 14 residues. Germline CDR1 is SGHKS and CDR2 is YYEKEE (reference sequence). Written as DNA, the CDR3 is TGTGCCAGCAGCTTCGTCGGCTCTGGAAACACCATATATTTT. Translated: CASSFVGSGNTIYF.

The chain joins TRBV11-2 to TRBJ1-2; TRBD1 might be the D (5 bases). This CDR3 region has 13 residues. Germline V lookup: CDR1 SGHAT, CDR2 FQNNGV. Between the trimmed V and J ends, which lost 3 bases and 2 bases, there was a span of 7 bases. CDR3 nucleotide sequence: TGTGCCAGCAGCTTGACAGAAAACTATGGCTACACCTTC. Translating gives CASSLTENYGYTF. The full variable domain, its missing parts supplied by reference TRBV11-2 and TRBJ1-2, is EAGVAQSPRYKIIEKRQSVAFWCNPISGHATLYWYQQILGQGPKLLIQFQNNGVVDDSQLPKDRFSAERLKGVDSTLKIQPAKLEDSAVYLCASSLTENYGYTFGSGTRLTVV.

V and J are TRBV15 and TRBJ1-6; D is unresolved. The CDR3 loop spans 14 amino acids. Trimming shortened V by 0 bases and J by 7 bases, and 7 bases separated the two germline ends. Germline V gives CDR1 LNHNV, CDR2 YYDKDF (reference sequence). The CDR3 bases are TGTGCCACCAGCAGAGAGGGGTACAATTCACCCCTCCACTTT. Its protein product is CATSREGYNSPLHF.

In this sample, this clone turned up once. The chain is built from TRBV27 and TRBJ1-2; D not certain. The ends were cut back, 5 bases at V and 4 bases at J, with 11 bases in the middle. The CDR3 totals 13 residues. Germline CDR1 reads MNHEY; CDR2 reads SMNVEV (reference sequence). CDR3 protein: CASSTDGIYGYTF. CDR3 coding DNA: TGTGCCAGCAGTACGGACGGAATCTATGGCTACACCTTC.

V gene TRBV9 combines with J gene TRBJ1-4, with 7 bases lining up with TRBD1. V shed 1 base, J shed 5 bases, and the junction held 5 bases outside the gene matches. There are 15 residues in the CDR3. Germline V CDR1 and CDR2: SGDLS, YYNGEE. CDR3 bases: TGTGCCAGCAGCGTAAGGGCAGGGGGGAATGAAAAACTGTTTTTT. Its protein is CASSVRAGGNEKLFF.

In DNA, the CDR3 is TGTGCCAGCAGCCCAGACAGGGGATGGGGCACAGATACGCAGTATTTT. It is translated as CASSPDRGWGTDTQYF. The V and J genes are TRBV7-9 and TRBJ2-3; TRBD1 matches 8 bases. After removal of 5 bases from V and 1 base from J, the junction contained 8 bases not matched to a gene. The CDR3 contains 16 residues. Germline CDR1 is SEHNR and CDR2 is FQNEAQ (reference sequence).

The rearrangement uses TRBV28 and TRBJ1-2; unclear D gene. Between the trimmed V and J ends, which lost 3 bases and 1 base, there was a span of 12 bases. The CDR3 loop spans 15 amino acids. Germline V gene sequence: CDR1 MDHEN, CDR2 SYDVKM. DNA of the CDR3: TGTGCCAGCAGTTTGGTTCCAAAGCTTAACTATGGCTACACCTTC. Its protein product is CASSLVPKLNYGYTF.

This clone was observed once. The DNA for the CDR3 is TGTGCCAGCAGCAGGGTCGGAGGGAATTCACCCCTCCACTTT. As protein: CASSRVGGNSPLHF. The V gene is TRBV6-1, the J gene TRBJ1-6; weak D call: TRBD1 (5 bases). In germline, CDR1 is MNHNS, CDR2 SASEGT. The V end was cut by 6 bases, the J end by 7 bases, with 13 bases between. The CDR3 runs to 14 residues.

The rearrangement links TRBV10-3 to TRBJ2-7; D unresolved. The CDR3 runs 11 residues. CDR1 is ENHRY and CDR2 is SYGVKD in the germline V gene. The V end was cut by 4 bases, the J end by 2 bases, with 3 bases between. CDR3 DNA sequence: TGTGCCATCAGTGGACCCTACGAGCAGTACTTC. Protein: CAISGPYEQYF.

The rearrangement links TRBV30 to TRBJ2-1; 8 bases agree with TRBD2. The CDR3 length is 14 residues. Trimming cost V 2 bases and J 8 bases; bases outside gene matches: 8. Germline loops: CDR1 GTSNPN, CDR2 SVGIG (reference sequence). In DNA, the CDR3 is TGTGCCTGGAGTCCTGGGACTAGTTCTGATGAGCAGTTCTTC. Its translation is CAWSPGTSSDEQFF.

The chain couples TRBV7-2 to TRBJ1-4; D remains ambiguous. Trimming pared 5 bases from V and 0 bases from J, leaving 13 bases between. CDR3 length: 16 amino acids. From germline, CDR1 is SGHTA and CDR2 FQGNSA. CDR3 residues: CASSPIVFATNEKLFF. The DNA for the CDR3 is TGTGCCAGCAGCCCTATTGTTTTCGCAACTAATGAAAAACTGTTTTTT.

The gene calls are TRBV7-9 and TRBJ2-1; D remains unclear. V lost 0 bases and J lost 8, with 11 bases in between. Germline CDR1 SEHNR, CDR2 FQNEAQ (reference sequence). CDR3 length equals 14 residues. The CDR3 DNA reads TGTGCCAGCAGCTTAGCGTTTCTGGACGATGAGCAGTTCTTC. Translated, it gives CASSLAFLDDEQFF. The full variable domain, with the rest looked up from reference TRBV7-9 and TRBJ2-1, is DTGVSQNPRHKITKRGQNVTFRCDPISEHNRLYWYRQTLGQGPEFLTYFQNEAQLEKSRLLSDRFSAERPKGSFSTLEIQRTEQGDSAMYLCASSLAFLDDEQFFGPGTRLTVL.

This clone has a single count. This sequence joins TRBV7-3 and TRBJ2-7; 9 bases are shared with TRBD2. CDR3 length equals 15 residues. Germline CDR1 SGHTA, CDR2 FQGTGA. V gave up 3 bases and J gave up 4 bases; unmatched junction bases: 7. The CDR3 nucleotides read TGTGCCAGCAGCTTTAGCGGGGGCCTCGATTACGAGCAGTACTTC. Protein sequence: CASSFSGGLDYEQYF.

The rearrangement links TRBV19 to TRBJ2-1, with D hard to call. CDR3 size: 12 residues. Germline V CDR1 and CDR2: LNHDA, SQIVND (reference sequence). V dropped 4 bases and J dropped 6 bases, with 7 bases sitting between them. The chain's CDR3 is CASSNSPNEQFF. Written as DNA, the CDR3 is TGTGCCAGTAGTAATTCCCCCAATGAGCAGTTCTTC.

The rearrangement uses TRBV9 and TRBJ2-7; the D gene could be TRBD1 or TRBD2 (6 bases each). The germline V and J ends were trimmed by 0 bases and 4 bases, with 14 bases remaining between them. This CDR3 spans 15 amino acids. Germline CDR1 and CDR2: SGDLS and YYNGEE. CDR3 coding DNA: TGTGCCAGCAGCGTAGGGGGGGCACCAAAATACGAGCAGTACTTC. This gives the protein CASSVGGAPKYEQYF.

The J gene is TRBJ2-5, the V gene TRBV9; a weak D match, TRBD2 (6 bases). Germline V gene sequence: CDR1 SGDLS, CDR2 YYNGEE. This CDR3 has 14 amino acids. V gave up 3 bases and J gave up 2 bases, with 11 bases separating them. The CDR3 DNA sequence: TGTGCCAGCAGCGGTGGGACTGAACAAGAGACCCAGTACTTC. Its translation: CASSGGTEQETQYF. The whole variable domain, filled in from reference TRBV9 and TRBJ2-5, reads DSGVTQTPKHLITATGQRVTLRCSPRSGDLSVYWYQQSLDQGLQFLIQYYNGEERAKGNILERFSAQQFPDLHSELNLSSLELGDSALYFCASSGGTEQETQYFGPGTRLLVL.

The J gene is TRBJ2-5, the V gene TRBV30; TRBD2 might be the D (6 bases). In germline, CDR1 is GTSNPN, CDR2 SVGIG (reference sequence). The ends were cut back, 2 bases at V and 0 bases at J, with 13 bases in the middle. CDR3 length: 15 amino acids. This CDR3 reads CAWSSPGGYQETQYF. The CDR3 bases are TGTGCCTGGAGTTCCCCCGGAGGGTACCAAGAGACCCAGTACTTC.

The chain uses TRBV7-9 and TRBJ1-1, with unresolved D. There are 17 residues in the CDR3. Germline V gene sequence: CDR1 SEHNR, CDR2 FQNEAQ (reference sequence). V dropped 3 bases and J dropped 5 bases, with 22 bases sitting between them. The CDR3 reads CASSLASVMGIRTEAFF. The CDR3 nucleotides are TGTGCCAGCAGCTTGGCCAGCGTTATGGGGATAAGGACTGAAGCTTTCTTT.